This is a list of T cell receptor beta chains from one sample in a study of blood T cell repertoires in COVID-19. Assay: immunoSEQ multiplex PCR; the TCRdb copy retains only in-frame clones and omits some. The table records about 42,000 clones, roughly nine tenths of them present only once. The sample taken for sequencing was peripheral blood. The receptors come from a human donor in a cohort sampled during active COVID-19. Each CDR3 is given with its conserved first and last residue. Each record gives: CDR3 protein, CDR3 DNA, D gene, J gene, clone size, V gene. The D gene is left open where the match is weak. The size field is filled for only some rows; it gives once, few, many or a size class.

CDR3aa: CTSSSWTGESYTF
CDR3nt: TGTACCAGCAGTTCCTGGACAGGGGAGTCCTACACCTTC
d_gene: TRBD1
j_gene: TRBJ1-2
abundance: NA
v_gene: TRBV27

CDR3aa: CASSAGHSYEQYF
CDR3nt: TGTGCCAGCAGCGCCGGACACTCCTACGAGCAGTACTTC
d_gene: NA
j_gene: TRBJ2-7
abundance: NA
v_gene: TRBV9

CDR3aa: CASSYQGNEQFF
CDR3nt: TGCGCCAGCAGCTATCAGGGAAATGAGCAGTTCTTC
d_gene: NA
j_gene: TRBJ2-1
abundance: NA
v_gene: TRBV5-1

CDR3aa: CASSLGLAGDRYPIRGLYEQYF
CDR3nt: TGCGCCAGCAGCTTGGGACTAGCGGGGGACCGCTACCCCATTCGGGGGCTCTACGAGCAGTACTTC
d_gene: TRBD2
j_gene: TRBJ2-7
abundance: NA
v_gene: TRBV5-1

CDR3aa: CASSEARRTQHF
CDR3nt: TGTGCCAGCAGTGAAGCCCGCAGGACCCAGCATTTT
d_gene: NA
j_gene: TRBJ1-5
abundance: few
v_gene: TRBV6-1

CDR3aa: CASSLAFPSGDDEAFF
CDR3nt: TGTGCCAGCAGCTTAGCTTTTCCCTCCGGGGATGATGAAGCTTTCTTT
d_gene: NA
j_gene: TRBJ1-1
abundance: NA
v_gene: TRBV7-9

CDR3aa: CASRRGPQTDTQYF
CDR3nt: TGCGCCAGCAGGAGGGGGCCCCAGACAGATACGCAGTATTTT
d_gene: TRBD1
j_gene: TRBJ2-3
abundance: NA
v_gene: TRBV10-2

CDR3aa: CASSQGGQLHYGYTF
CDR3nt: TGTGCCAGCAGCCAGGGGGGACAGCTCCACTATGGCTACACCTTC
d_gene: TRBD1
j_gene: TRBJ1-2
abundance: NA
v_gene: TRBV3-1/TRBV3-2

CDR3aa: CASSVAKANYGYTF
CDR3nt: TGTGCCAGCAGCGTAGCAAAAGCTAACTATGGCTACACCTTC
d_gene: NA
j_gene: TRBJ1-2
abundance: NA
v_gene: TRBV6-5

CDR3aa: CASSQGSEQETQYF
CDR3nt: TGTGCCAGCTCTCAGGGGAGTGAACAAGAGACCCAGTACTTC
d_gene: NA
j_gene: TRBJ2-5
abundance: NA
v_gene: TRBV18

CDR3aa: CASRAQDSFSNQPQHF
CDR3nt: TGTGCCAGTAGAGCCCAGGACAGCTTTAGCAATCAGCCCCAGCATTTT
d_gene: NA
j_gene: TRBJ1-5
abundance: NA
v_gene: TRBV19

CDR3aa: CASSLKSPGTGATYEQYF
CDR3nt: TGTGCCAGCAGCCTAAAATCCCCCGGGACAGGGGCCACCTACGAGCAGTACTTC
d_gene: TRBD1
j_gene: TRBJ2-7
abundance: NA
v_gene: TRBV4-2

CDR3aa: CASSGGDSPNPYEQYF
CDR3nt: TGCGCCAGCAGCGGCGGGGACAGCCCTAATCCTTACGAGCAGTACTTC
d_gene: NA
j_gene: TRBJ2-7
abundance: NA
v_gene: TRBV5-1

CDR3aa: CASSHGTENTGELFF
CDR3nt: TGCGCCAGCAGCCACGGGACAGAGAACACCGGGGAGCTGTTTTTT
d_gene: TRBD1
j_gene: TRBJ2-2
abundance: once
v_gene: TRBV4-3

CDR3aa: CASSLRTGQGYTEAFF
CDR3nt: TGTGCCAGCAGCTTACGCACCGGACAGGGCTACACTGAAGCTTTCTTT
d_gene: TRBD1
j_gene: TRBJ1-1
abundance: NA
v_gene: TRBV7-2

CDR3aa: CASSESRDREAFF
CDR3nt: TGCGCCAGCAGTGAGTCCCGGGACAGAGAAGCTTTCTTT
d_gene: TRBD1
j_gene: TRBJ1-1
abundance: NA
v_gene: TRBV10-2

CDR3aa: CASSPPLNTEAFF
CDR3nt: TGTGCCAGCAGCCCCCCATTGAACACTGAAGCTTTCTTT
d_gene: NA
j_gene: TRBJ1-1
abundance: NA
v_gene: TRBV12-3/TRBV12-4

CDR3aa: CASSLWAGGGQETQYF
CDR3nt: TGTGCCAGCAGCTTATGGGCAGGAGGAGGGCAAGAGACCCAGTACTTC
d_gene: NA
j_gene: TRBJ2-5
abundance: once
v_gene: TRBV7-9

CDR3aa: CASEQGANQPQHF
CDR3nt: TGTGCCAGCGAACAGGGGGCGAATCAGCCCCAGCATTTT
d_gene: TRBD1
j_gene: TRBJ1-5
abundance: NA
v_gene: TRBV6-6

CDR3aa: CSVSGSGNTIYF
CDR3nt: TGCAGCGTATCGGGTTCAGGAAACACCATATATTTT
d_gene: NA
j_gene: TRBJ1-3
abundance: NA
v_gene: TRBV29-1

CDR3aa: CASRREPTYYSNQPQHF
CDR3nt: TGTGCCAGCCGGAGGGAACCCACATATTATAGCAATCAGCCCCAGCATTTT
d_gene: NA
j_gene: TRBJ1-5
abundance: NA
v_gene: TRBV28

CDR3aa: CASSYGEGAGGLTDTQYF
CDR3nt: TGTGCCAGCAGCTACGGCGAGGGCGCGGGGGGGTTAACAGATACGCAGTATTTT
d_gene: TRBD2
j_gene: TRBJ2-3
abundance: NA
v_gene: TRBV11-2

CDR3aa: CASSQSSIKRDFKNTEAFF
CDR3nt: TGCGCCAGCAGTCAATCGAGTATTAAGAGGGACTTCAAGAACACTGAAGCTTTCTTT
d_gene: NA
j_gene: TRBJ1-1
abundance: once
v_gene: TRBV23-1

CDR3aa: CASSLGRVNTGELFF
CDR3nt: TGCGCCAGCAGCTTGGGCAGGGTAAACACCGGGGAGCTGTTTTTT
d_gene: NA
j_gene: TRBJ2-2
abundance: NA
v_gene: TRBV5-1

CDR3aa: CASSSYGTGGDEQYF
CDR3nt: TGCGCCAGCAGCTCCTACGGGACAGGGGGCGACGAGCAGTACTTC
d_gene: TRBD1
j_gene: TRBJ2-7
abundance: NA
v_gene: TRBV5-1

CDR3aa: CASSVGPTSFGYEQYF
CDR3nt: TGTGCCAGCAGCGTAGGACCAACTTCCTTCGGGTACGAGCAGTACTTC
d_gene: NA
j_gene: TRBJ2-7
abundance: NA
v_gene: TRBV9

CDR3aa: CASSGPGHYSGNTIYF
CDR3nt: TGTGCCAGCAGCGGCCCGGGACACTACTCTGGAAACACCATATATTTT
d_gene: NA
j_gene: TRBJ1-3
abundance: NA
v_gene: TRBV5-8

CDR3aa: CASSWRGERDSPLHF
CDR3nt: TGTGCCAGCAGCTGGCGGGGGGAAAGGGATTCACCCCTCCACTTT
d_gene: NA
j_gene: TRBJ1-6
abundance: once
v_gene: TRBV7-8

CDR3aa: CASSLGQGNTEAFF
CDR3nt: TGTGCCAGCTCCCTAGGACAGGGGAACACTGAAGCTTTCTTT
d_gene: TRBD1
j_gene: TRBJ1-1
abundance: once
v_gene: TRBV18

CDR3aa: CASSYGPEQYF
CDR3nt: TGTGCCAGCAGTTATGGGCCAGAGCAGTACTTC
d_gene: NA
j_gene: TRBJ2-7
abundance: few
v_gene: TRBV6-5

CDR3aa: CASSEEQSSYEQYF
CDR3nt: TGTGCCAGCAGTGAAGAACAGAGCTCCTACGAGCAGTACTTC
d_gene: NA
j_gene: TRBJ2-7
abundance: NA
v_gene: TRBV25-1

CDR3aa: CASSRWTDTQYF
CDR3nt: TGTGCCAGCAGTCGGTGGACAGATACGCAGTATTTT
d_gene: NA
j_gene: TRBJ2-3
abundance: NA
v_gene: TRBV11-2

CDR3aa: CASSLDRGWGYTF
CDR3nt: TGTGCCAGCAGCTTAGACAGGGGCTGGGGCTACACCTTC
d_gene: TRBD1
j_gene: TRBJ1-2
abundance: NA
v_gene: TRBV7-2

CDR3aa: CSASSLAGDTDTQYF
CDR3nt: TGCAGTGCTAGTAGTCTAGCGGGGGACACAGATACGCAGTATTTT
d_gene: TRBD2
j_gene: TRBJ2-3
abundance: NA
v_gene: TRBV20-1

CDR3aa: CASSRNFGAGDPRQPQHF
CDR3nt: TGCGCCAGCAGCCGGAACTTCGGGGCAGGGGACCCTCGTCAGCCCCAGCATTTT
d_gene: NA
j_gene: TRBJ1-5
abundance: NA
v_gene: TRBV4-3

CDR3aa: CASSQEGLGSHYGYTF
CDR3nt: TGTGCCAGCAGCCAAGAGGGACTGGGATCACACTATGGCTACACCTTC
d_gene: NA
j_gene: TRBJ1-2
abundance: NA
v_gene: TRBV3-1/TRBV3-2

CDR3aa: CASSHPSPGVNQPQHF
CDR3nt: TGCGCCAGCAGCCATCCAAGCCCAGGGGTCAATCAGCCCCAGCATTTT
d_gene: NA
j_gene: TRBJ1-5
abundance: NA
v_gene: TRBV4-1

CDR3aa: CASSTRTGLWANVLTF
CDR3nt: TGTGCCAGCAGCACGCGTACAGGGCTCTGGGCCAACGTCCTGACTTTC
d_gene: NA
j_gene: TRBJ2-6
abundance: NA
v_gene: TRBV11-2